This entry lists 2 T cell receptor beta chains sequenced from one sample in a study of blood T cell repertoires in COVID-19. Produced via immunoSEQ multiplex PCR; TCRdb's table is partial and in-frame only. The sample lists 80,000 or so clones; 91% were seen once. Sequencing input: peripheral blood. Source of these receptors: a woman in her fifties or sixties in a cohort sampled during active COVID-19.

The CDR3 sequence: CATSDPLGQGLTGELFF. The CDR3 coding sequence is TGTGCCACCAGTGACCCCTTGGGGCAGGGCTTGACCGGGGAGCTGTTTTTT. The chain is built from TRBV24-1 and TRBJ2-2; D perhaps matches TRBD1 (5 bases). Germline V CDR1 and CDR2: KGHDR, SFDVKD. The germline V and J ends were trimmed by 4 bases and 5 bases, with 19 bases remaining between them. The CDR3 loop spans 17 amino acids.

This chain connects TRBV18 to TRBJ1-5; 8 bases fit TRBD1. The germline CDR1 and CDR2 sequences are KGHSH and LQKENI. After removal of 3 bases from V and 1 base from J, the junction contained 8 bases not matched to a gene. The CDR3 covers 17 residues. CDR3 protein: CASSPGQGWGSNQPQHF. The DNA for the CDR3 is TGTGCCAGCTCACCTGGACAGGGTTGGGGGAGCAATCAGCCCCAGCATTTT. The full variable domain, in which reference TRBV18 and TRBJ1-5 provide the parts outside the CDR3, is NAGVMQNPRHLVRRRGQEARLRCSPMKGHSHVYWYRQLPEEGLKFMVYLQKENIIDESGMPKERFSAEFPKEGPSILRIQQVVRGDSAAYFCASSPGQGWGSNQPQHFGDGTRLSIL.